This T cell receptor beta chain was identified in a study of cytomegalovirus exposure and HLA in healthy donors. Participants comprised healthy donors of bone marrow. PCR primers comprised 60 Vbeta and 13 Jbeta primers. Source study methods: As a later analysis found, there were 80 million or so unique TCR beta chains, of which roughly 11 million were shared. Produced via immunoSEQ multiplex PCR; TCRdb's table is partial and in-frame only. That table supplies the V and J calls and clone size; D and trimming were determined from the DNA. The sample records just over 95,000 clones, around 73% being singletons. The germline gives CDR1 SGHRS, CDR2 YFSETQ. Trimming cost V 2 bases and J 1 base; bases outside gene matches: 2. The length of the CDR3 is 15 residues.

V is TRBV5-1 and J is TRBJ2-2; 7 bases align to TRBD1. The clonotype originates from a woman aged 40 to 55 in good health and CMV-seropositive. Sequencing input: PBMCs. The CDR3 loop reads CASSFTGVNTGELFF. The CDR3 nucleotides are TGCGCCAGCAGCTTTACAGGGGTGAACACCGGGGAGCTGTTTTTT.